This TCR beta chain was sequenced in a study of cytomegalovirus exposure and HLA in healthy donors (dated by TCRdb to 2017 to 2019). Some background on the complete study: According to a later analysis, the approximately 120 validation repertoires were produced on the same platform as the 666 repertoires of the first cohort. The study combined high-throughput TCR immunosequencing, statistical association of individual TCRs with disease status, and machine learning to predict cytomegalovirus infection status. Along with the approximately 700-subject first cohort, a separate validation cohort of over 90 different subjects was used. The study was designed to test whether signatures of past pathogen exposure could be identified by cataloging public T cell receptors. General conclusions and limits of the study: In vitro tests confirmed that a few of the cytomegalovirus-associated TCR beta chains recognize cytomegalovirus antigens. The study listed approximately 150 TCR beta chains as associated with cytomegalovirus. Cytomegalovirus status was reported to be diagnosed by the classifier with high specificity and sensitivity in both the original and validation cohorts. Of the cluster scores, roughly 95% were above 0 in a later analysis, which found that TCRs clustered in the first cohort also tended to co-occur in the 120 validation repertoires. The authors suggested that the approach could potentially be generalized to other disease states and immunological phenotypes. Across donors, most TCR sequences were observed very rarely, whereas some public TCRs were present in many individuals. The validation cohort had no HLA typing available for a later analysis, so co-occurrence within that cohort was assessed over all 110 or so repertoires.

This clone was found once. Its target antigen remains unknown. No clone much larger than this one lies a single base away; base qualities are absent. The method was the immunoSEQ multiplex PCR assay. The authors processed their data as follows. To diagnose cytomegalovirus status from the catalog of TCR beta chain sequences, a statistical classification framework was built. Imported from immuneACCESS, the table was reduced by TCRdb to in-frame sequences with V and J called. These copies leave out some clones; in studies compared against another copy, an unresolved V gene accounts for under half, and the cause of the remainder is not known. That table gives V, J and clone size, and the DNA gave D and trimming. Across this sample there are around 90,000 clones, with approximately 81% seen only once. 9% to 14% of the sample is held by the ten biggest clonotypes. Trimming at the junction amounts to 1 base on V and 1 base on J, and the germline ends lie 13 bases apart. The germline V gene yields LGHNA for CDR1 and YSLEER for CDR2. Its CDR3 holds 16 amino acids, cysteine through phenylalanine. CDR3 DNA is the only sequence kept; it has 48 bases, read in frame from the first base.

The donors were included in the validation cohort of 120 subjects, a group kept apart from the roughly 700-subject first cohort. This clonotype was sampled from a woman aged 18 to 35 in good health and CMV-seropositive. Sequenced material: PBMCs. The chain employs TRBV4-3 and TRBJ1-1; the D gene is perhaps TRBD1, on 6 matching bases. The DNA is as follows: TGCGCCAGCAGCCAAGCCGGGGGGCCGGCGAACACTGAAGCTTTCTTT. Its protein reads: CASSQAGGPANTEAFF.